The clone carrying this T cell receptor (beta chain) was found a few times. No antigen is known for it. Regarding the study as a whole: Tumor memory CD4+ T cell TCR gene usage clustered with blood and lymph node memory CD4+ cells and lymph node naive CD4+ cells.

Full-length variable regions came from constant-region reverse primers plus semi-nested Nested Universal Primer A PCR. From the 5' RACE reads, TCRdb called clonotypes with MiXCR, one entry per CDR3 protein. The sample lists roughly 42,000 distinct CDR3 sequences, 22% seen once, with 4% in the top ten. Treg sorting used a CD4+CD25+CD127-/low gate. J lost 6 bases, V lost 1 base, and 13 bases had no gene match. The V gene's germline CDR1 is SGHVS and CDR2 FNYEAQ. The CDR3 loop spans 18 amino acids. Sequenced material: Tregs sorted from blood. The receptor comes from a female donor with breast cancer. The chain links TRBV7-6 to TRBJ2-1; TRBD2 matches 9 bases. This CDR3 reads CASSLVVAGEPRGNEQFF. CDR3 sequence (DNA): TGTGCCAGCAGCTTAGTGGTAGCGGGGGAGCCCCGGGGCAATGAGCAGTTCTTC.